This T cell receptor (beta chain) was captured by sequencing in a study of neoadjuvant nivolumab and ipilimumab in lung cancer. Using immunoSEQ multiplex PCR, the repertoire was profiled, and TCRdb retains in-frame clones only, with some absent. The sample shows roughly 49,000 clones, roughly 90% of them seen only once. On this clone itself: Its antigen remains unknown.

The study, taken as a whole, reports: TCR richness and clonality were higher in tumors than adjacent uninvolved lung.

The CDR3 has 13 residues. Germline V gene data show CDR1 as SGHRS and CDR2 as YFSETQ. Between the trimmed V and J ends, which lost 4 bases and 3 bases, there was a span of 10 bases. The receptor comes from an adult with non-small cell lung cancer. Some clones in this sample may be carry-over from other donors' samples. This sample comprised blood, obtained before neoadjuvant nivolumab, alone or with ipilimumab. The chain carries TRBV5-1 and TRBJ1-1, with D hard to call. In DNA form, the CDR3 reads TGCGCCAGCAGCGACCCACCGGACACTGAAGCTTTCTTT. This translates into CASSDPPDTEAFF.